The clone carrying this T cell receptor beta chain was recorded once. The antigen is undetermined. The data originate from a study of cytomegalovirus exposure and HLA in healthy donors. Study results and caveats: Based on reports, TCR beta sequences accurately predicted HLA-A and HLA-B alleles for most subjects. Donors belonging to an Asian-associated ancestry cluster reportedly showed fewer N-insertions in productive TCRs than the approximately 680-donor mean, according to what a later analysis found.

V lost 4 bases to trimming and J lost 0 bases, with 8 bases between them. Looked up from germline, CDR1 is LNHDA and CDR2 is SQIVND (reference sequence). CDR3 length equals 14 residues. The PCR made use of 60 Vbeta and 13 Jbeta primers. Assay used: immunoSEQ multiplex PCR; TCRdb lists only in-frame clones, some missing. The table records approximately 73,000 clones, about 60% of them present only once. The sample was PBMCs. The chain combines TRBV19 with TRBJ2-3; D remains unclear. This TCR derives from a man younger than 40 in good health and CMV-seropositive. The CDR3 loop reads CASSKTSSTDTQYF. In DNA, the CDR3 is TGTGCCAGTAGTAAAACTTCTAGCACAGATACGCAGTATTTT.